Shown below are 26 T cell receptor beta chains from a single sample sequenced in a study of T cell changes during pregnancy in multiple sclerosis. Here immunoSEQ multiplex PCR was the method, and the copy in TCRdb shows in-frame clones only, minus some. The data hold 45,000 to 55,000 clones, with about 92% observed a single time. Material: peripheral blood, obtained after pregnancy. These receptors were taken from a female donor with multiple sclerosis, enrolled in a pregnancy study.

This clone showed up just once. The V and J genes are TRBV6-4 and TRBJ2-2; 10 bases align to TRBD1. The junction had 2 bases not matched to a gene; V was cut back by 4 bases and J by 3 bases. This CDR3 is built from 15 residues. In germline, CDR1 is MRHNA, CDR2 SNTAGT. CDR3 nucleotide sequence: TGTGCCAGCAGTGTGGGGACAGGGGACACCGGGGAGCTGTTTTTT. This encodes CASSVGTGDTGELFF.

The V gene is TRBV4-3, the J gene TRBJ2-5; 10 bases agree with TRBD2. The CDR3 is 20 amino acids. Germline lookup yields CDR1 LGHNA and CDR2 YSLEER. The junction had 15 bases not matched to a gene; V was cut back by 1 base and J by 1 base. CDR3 DNA: TGCGCCAGCAGCCAAGGACTCAGCGGGGGGGGCAAACCGGTCCAAGAGACCCAGTACTTC. This translates into CASSQGLSGGGKPVQETQYF.

The rearrangement joins TRBV7-9 to TRBJ1-4; D is undetermined. V was clipped by 1 base and J by 5 bases, with 11 bases between them. CDR3 length equals 15 residues. Per germline, CDR1 SEHNR and CDR2 FQNEAQ (reference sequence). The CDR3 nucleotides read TGTGCCAGCAGCTTAGGGGCATCCGGAAATGAAAAACTGTTTTTT. It encodes CASSLGASGNEKLFF.

The chain joins TRBV7-3 to TRBJ2-5; 7 bases are shared with TRBD1. CDR1 SGHTA and CDR2 FQGTGA come from the germline V gene. CDR3 length: 14 amino acids. V dropped 5 bases and J dropped 4; count of bases not matched to a gene: 7. The DNA for the CDR3 is TGTGCCAGCAGCCAAGGGGCAGGGGGAGAGACCCAGTACTTC. Its translation is CASSQGAGGETQYF. The variable domain in full, completed from reference TRBV7-3 and TRBJ2-5, reads GAGVSQTPSNKVTEKGKYVELRCDPISGHTALYWYRQSLGQGPEFLIYFQGTGAADDSGLPNDRFFAVRPEGSVSTLKIQRTERGDSAVYLCASSQGAGGETQYFGPGTRLLVL.

This clone was observed a single time. The V call is TRBV28, the J call TRBJ1-2; 9 bases agree with TRBD1. The CDR3 is made up of 16 amino acids. CDR1 and CDR2 (germline): MDHEN, SYDVKM. J was trimmed by 6 bases and V by 3 bases; bases with no gene match: 11. This CDR3 is CASSLTGQGRLDGYTF. DNA for the CDR3: TGTGCCAGCAGTTTGACCGGACAGGGGAGATTGGATGGCTACACCTTC.

J is TRBJ1-2 and V is TRBV19; maybe TRBD1 (5 bases). Germline lookup yields CDR1 LNHDA and CDR2 SQIVND (reference sequence). This CDR3 is built from 13 residues. Trimming removed 6 bases from V and 4 bases from J, with 12 bases in between. DNA for the CDR3: TGTGCCAGTAGCGAGGTGGGGGGCTATGGCTACACCTTC. Translation gives CASSEVGGYGYTF.

The chain recombines TRBV5-1 with TRBJ2-3, with 8 positions matching TRBD2. This CDR3 is built from 15 residues. In germline, CDR1 is SGHRS, CDR2 YFSETQ. After removal of 4 bases from V and 2 bases from J, the junction contained 6 bases not matched to a gene. This CDR3 reads CASSPGGPYTDTQYF. CDR3 DNA: TGCGCCAGCAGCCCGGGAGGGCCTTACACAGATACGCAGTATTTT.

The J gene is TRBJ2-3, the V gene TRBV25-1, with 11 positions matching TRBD2. V shed 0 bases, J shed 8 bases, and the junction held 10 bases outside the gene matches. The CDR3 runs to 17 residues. Germline CDR1 MGHDK, CDR2 SYGVNS. The CDR3 spells CASSEYFLAGGWGTQYF. In nucleotides, the CDR3 is TGTGCCAGCAGTGAATATTTCCTAGCGGGGGGATGGGGTACGCAGTATTTT.

V gene TRBV19 combines with J gene TRBJ2-2; D perhaps matches TRBD1 (6 bases). The CDR3 loop spans 13 amino acids. The germline CDR1 and CDR2 sequences are LNHDA and SQIVND (reference sequence). Trimming removed 5 bases from V and 7 bases from J, with 11 bases in between. The CDR3: CASSLGADGELFF. The CDR3 DNA reads TGTGCCAGTAGTCTGGGGGCCGACGGGGAGCTGTTTTTT.

This clone was seen a single time. The chain combines TRBV7-2 with TRBJ1-2; TRBD1 agrees at 8 bases. Per germline, CDR1 SGHTA and CDR2 FQGNSA. CDR3 length: 16 amino acids. The J segment lost 1 base and the V segment lost 5 bases, leaving 9 bases of the junction unmatched. CDR3 DNA sequence: TGTGCCAGCAGCCCGGGGACAGGACGCTTTAACTATGGCTACACCTTC. Translation: CASSPGTGRFNYGYTF.

The chain couples TRBV19 to TRBJ2-5; TRBD1 aligns across 8 bases. After removal of 8 bases from V and 3 bases from J, the junction contained 8 bases not matched to a gene. Germline CDR1 and CDR2: LNHDA and SQIVND (reference sequence). The CDR3 spans 14 residues. This chain's CDR3 is CASQDRAEKETQYF. The CDR3 DNA reads TGTGCCAGTCAGGACAGGGCTGAGAAAGAGACCCAGTACTTC.

The chain couples TRBV7-9 to TRBJ2-1; TRBD2 might be the D (5 bases). The CDR3 has 15 amino acids. V lost 2 bases to trimming and J lost 6 bases, with 14 bases between them. Germline V lookup: CDR1 SEHNR, CDR2 FQNEAQ (reference sequence). The CDR3 bases are TGTGCCAGCAGCTTATACGGGGTTATGGGCAATGAGCAGTTCTTC. Translating gives CASSLYGVMGNEQFF.

Only a few counts were recorded for this clone. This chain's CDR3 is CASSQEVGQPQHF. The CDR3, as DNA: TGTGCCAGTAGCCAGGAGGTTGGTCAGCCCCAGCATTTT. V usage is TRBV19 and J usage is TRBJ1-5; D gene unclear. The germline V gene encodes CDR1 LNHDA and CDR2 SQIVND (reference sequence). Deletions cut 6 bases from V and 6 bases from J, with 12 bases between. CDR3 length equals 13 residues.

The CDR3 spells CASSSRDSRDEQYF. In DNA, the CDR3 is TGTGCCAGCAGCTCCCGGGACAGCAGAGACGAGCAGTACTTC. The V call is TRBV7-9, the J call TRBJ2-7; 7 bases fit TRBD1. The CDR3 consists of 14 residues. The V and J ends lost 4 bases and 5 bases, in that order; junction bases with no gene match: 8. Germline CDR1 SEHNR, CDR2 FQNEAQ (reference sequence).

This chain joins TRBV7-9 and TRBJ2-5; D is possibly TRBD2 (5 bases). The CDR3 is 15 amino acids. Trimming cost V 5 bases and J 3 bases, with 16 bases left between them. Germline V lookup: CDR1 SEHNR, CDR2 FQNEAQ (reference sequence). This CDR3 is CASSEEDPREETQYF. The CDR3 nucleotides read TGTGCCAGCAGCGAGGAAGACCCGAGGGAAGAGACCCAGTACTTC.

The rearrangement links TRBV6-4 to TRBJ1-1, with 8 bases aligning to TRBD1. J lost 4 bases, V lost 6 bases, and 7 bases had no gene match. Germline values: CDR1 MRHNA, CDR2 SNTAGT. The CDR3 has 14 residues. CDR3 sequence: CASRPTGEGTEAFF. In DNA, the CDR3 is TGTGCCAGCAGGCCGACAGGGGAGGGCACTGAAGCTTTCTTT.

V gene TRBV28 combines with J gene TRBJ2-5, with D maybe TRBD1 (7 bases). Germline values: CDR1 MDHEN, CDR2 SYDVKM. The CDR3 consists of 14 residues. Trimming removed 2 bases at V and 5 bases at J, with 12 bases between. DNA for the CDR3: TGTGCCAGCAGTTTAGCAGGGGGGCGCGAGACCCAGTACTTC. Amino acid sequence: CASSLAGGRETQYF.

This chain joins TRBV7-9 and TRBJ2-1; perhaps TRBD1 as D (7 bases). Trimming stripped 4 bases from V and 3 bases from J, with 13 bases between. From germline, CDR1 is SEHNR and CDR2 FQNEAQ (reference sequence). The CDR3 is 15 residues long. CDR3: CASSSIRGDYNEQFF. In DNA form, the CDR3 reads TGTGCCAGCAGCTCGATCAGGGGGGACTACAATGAGCAGTTCTTC. The variable domain in full, with the rest retrieved from reference TRBV7-9 and TRBJ2-1, is DTGVSQNPRHKITKRGQNVTFRCDPISEHNRLYWYRQTLGQGPEFLTYFQNEAQLEKSRLLSDRFSAERPKGSFSTLEIQRTEQGDSAMYLCASSSIRGDYNEQFFGPGTRLTVL.

The chain has TRBV5-4 and TRBJ2-3; 9 bases fit TRBD2. Losses at the gene ends were 2 bases for V and 1 base for J; bases not matched to a gene: 11. Germline assignment: CDR1 SGHNT and CDR2 YYREEE (reference sequence). The CDR3 loop spans 18 amino acids. DNA for the CDR3: TGTGCCAGCAGCTTACCGGGACTAGCCGGTGGGGGCACAGATACGCAGTATTTT. Protein: CASSLPGLAGGGTDTQYF.

This sequence joins TRBV9 and TRBJ1-1; TRBD1 might be the D (6 bases). The CDR3 length is 17 residues. Germline CDR1 is SGDLS and CDR2 is YYNGEE. Trimming removed 4 bases from V and 3 bases from J, with 22 bases in between. Here the CDR3 reads CASSTPFWGGRDTEAFF. The CDR3 DNA reads TGTGCCAGCAGCACCCCCTTCTGGGGGGGGCGCGACACTGAAGCTTTCTTT.

V is TRBV4-3 and J is TRBJ2-7; D possibly corresponds to TRBD1 (6 bases). CDR1 is LGHNA and CDR2 is YSLEER in the germline V gene. V was shortened by 4 bases and J by 3 bases, with 13 bases between the two germline ends. The CDR3 sequence is 14 residues long. This chain's CDR3 is CASSRGQGNYEQYF. Written as DNA, the CDR3 is TGCGCCAGCAGCCGTGGGCAGGGGAACTACGAGCAGTACTTC.

This clone is a singleton in its sample. V and J are TRBV7-8 and TRBJ1-5, with D possibly matching TRBD1 (5 bases). Germline V gene lookup returns CDR1 SGHVS and CDR2 FQNEAQ. Trimming took off 5 bases at V and 2 bases at J, with 7 bases between the two ends. The CDR3 is made up of 13 amino acids. CDR3 DNA sequence: TGTGCCAGCAGCGCGGGGCGCAATCAGCCCCAGCATTTT. Protein product: CASSAGRNQPQHF.

The chain links TRBV9 to TRBJ2-1; TRBD2 matches at 8 bases. V lost 2 bases to trimming and J lost 0 bases; unmatched junction nucleotides: 10. There are 18 residues in the CDR3. Germline CDR1 and CDR2: SGDLS and YYNGEE. The DNA for the CDR3 is TGTGCCAGCAGCGTGCTTAGCGGGGTGGTGAGCTCCTACAATGAGCAGTTCTTC. This encodes CASSVLSGVVSSYNEQFF.

CDR3 bases: TGTGCCAGCAGTGAACGTCCGGCGGGGAGGTACACAGATACGCAGTATTTT. Its translation is CASSERPAGRYTDTQYF. This sequence joins TRBV2 and TRBJ2-3; weak D call: TRBD2 (6 bases). The CDR3 loop spans 17 amino acids. The germline gives CDR1 SNHLY, CDR2 FYNNEI. V lost 2 bases and J lost 2, with 17 bases in between.

The chain links TRBV6-6 to TRBJ2-3; no clear D gene. The germline gives CDR1 MNHNY, CDR2 SVGAGI (reference sequence). The CDR3 sequence is 15 residues long. V lost 8 bases to trimming and J lost 2 bases, with 17 bases between them. The CDR3 spells CASGSVAIFTDTQYF. As DNA, the CDR3 is TGTGCCAGCGGCTCCGTCGCCATCTTCACAGATACGCAGTATTTT.

This clone was seen just once. The chain joins TRBV9 to TRBJ2-1; 7 bases fit TRBD1. V dropped 4 bases and J dropped 4; count of bases not matched to a gene: 5. CDR1 and CDR2 from the germline V gene are SGDLS and YYNGEE. There are 14 residues in the CDR3. CDR3 amino acids: CASSPRQGYNEQFF. CDR3 bases: TGTGCCAGCAGCCCAAGACAGGGATACAATGAGCAGTTCTTC. The variable domain in full, with the rest retrieved from reference TRBV9 and TRBJ2-1, is DSGVTQTPKHLITATGQRVTLRCSPRSGDLSVYWYQQSLDQGLQFLIQYYNGEERAKGNILERFSAQQFPDLHSELNLSSLELGDSALYFCASSPRQGYNEQFFGPGTRLTVL.